This is a list of T cell receptor beta chains from one sample in a study of blood T cells in healthy people across ages. MiXCR, run by TCRdb on the 5' RACE reads, gives a single entry per CDR3 protein. The table shows over 1,500,000 distinct CDR3 sequences, with about two fifths occurring only once. Sequencing input: blood. These receptors all come from a human donor in good health. Each CDR3 is given with its conserved first and last residue. The D gene is left open where the match is weak. Size tells how often a clone was seen (once, few, many) or the class of an expanded clone, and some rows leave it out.

NA	TRBV9	TRBJ2-2	NA	13	CASSVVGVGELFF	TGTGCCAGCAGCGTAGTAGGAGTCGGGGAGCTGTTTTTT
TRBD1	TRBV2	TRBJ1-2	many	13	CASSSQGGGGYTF	TGTGCCAGCAGTTCCCAAGGGGGCGGCGGCTACACCTTC
NA	TRBV20-1	TRBJ2-5	NA	12	CSARPSQETQYF	TGCAGTGCCCGCCCCAGCCAAGAGACCCAGTACTTC
NA	TRBV27	TRBJ2-1	NA	16	CASSIIQGSSYNEQFF	TGTGCCAGCAGTATCATACAGGGATCTTCCTACAATGAGCAGTTCTTC
TRBD2	TRBV4-1	TRBJ2-1	NA	18	CASSHSGLAGGTYNEQFF	TGCGCCAGCAGCCACTCGGGACTAGCGGGGGGGACCTACAATGAGCAGTTCTTC
TRBD1	TRBV20-1	TRBJ2-5	many	15	CSARDDGTVQETQYF	TGCAGTGCTAGAGACGACGGGACAGTGCAAGAGACCCAGTACTTC
NA	TRBV24-1	TRBJ1-5	few	14	CATSDLRDNQPQHF	TGTGCCACCAGTGATTTGAGGGATAATCAGCCCCAGCATTTT
NA	TRBV7-3	TRBJ2-3	few	14	CASSFLPVPDTQYF	TGTGCCAGCAGCTTCTTACCAGTGCCAGATACGCAGTATTTT
NA	TRBV4-3	TRBJ1-2	NA	14	CASSQMKGDYGYTF	TGCGCCAGCAGCCAAATGAAAGGGGACTATGGCTACACCTTC
TRBD1	TRBV5-5	TRBJ2-7	NA	17	CASSREPIRGTAYEQYF	TGTGCCAGCAGCCGAGAACCCATTAGGGGGACAGCTTACGAGCAGTACTTC
NA	TRBV20-1	TRBJ2-3	NA	15	CSARGGGPSTDTQYF	TGCAGTGCTAGAGGGGGGGGCCCTAGCACAGATACGCAGTATTTT
NA	TRBV7-2	TRBJ2-5	NA	15	CASSFWRGQQETQYF	TGTGCCAGCAGCTTTTGGCGGGGGCAGCAAGAGACCCAGTACTTC
TRBD2	TRBV20-1	TRBJ2-1	many	17	CSARARLAGGKYNEQFF	TGCAGTGCTAGAGCCCGACTAGCGGGGGGCAAATACAATGAGCAGTTCTTC
NA	TRBV20-1	TRBJ2-7	few	17	CSARDPNSAGLGDEQYF	TGCAGTGCTAGAGACCCAAATTCCGCAGGGTTGGGCGACGAGCAGTACTTC
NA	TRBV5-1	TRBJ1-1	NA	13	CASSLSPETEAFF	TGCGCCAGCAGCTTGTCCCCTGAGACTGAAGCTTTCTTT
NA	TRBV18	TRBJ2-1	few	12	CASSSTDRGQFF	TGTGCCAGCTCATCGACCGATCGGGGGCAGTTCTTC
NA	TRBV12-3/TRBV12-4	TRBJ1-4	many	12	CASSLLSEKLFF	TGTGCCAGCAGCTTACTATCTGAAAAACTGTTTTTT
NA	TRBV6-5	TRBJ1-5	few	13	CASSGSWGQPQHF	TGTGCCAGCAGTGGATCTTGGGGGCAGCCCCAGCATTTT
NA	TRBV28	TRBJ2-7	NA	13	CASSYEGFYEQYF	TGTGCCAGCAGTTATGAGGGCTTCTACGAGCAGTACTTC
NA	TRBV10-3	TRBJ2-7	NA	15	CAIKQAGFGLTEQYF	TGTGCCATCAAACAGGCAGGGTTCGGACTCACCGAGCAGTACTTC
NA	TRBV10-2	TRBJ2-5	few	15	CASSEQAGSQGTQYF	TGCGCCAGCAGTGAACAGGCCGGCTCCCAAGGGACCCAGTACTTC
NA	TRBV7-9	TRBJ1-6	few	14	CASEGGGRNSPLHF	TGTGCCTCCGAGGGGGGGGGCCGTAATTCACCCCTCCACTTT
TRBD1	TRBV4-3	TRBJ1-2	many	14	CASSQEAGGYGYTF	TGCGCCAGCAGCCAAGAGGCAGGGGGCTATGGCTACACCTTC
NA	TRBV30	TRBJ1-6	NA	16	CAWIAEGRTYNSPLHF	TGTGCCTGGATCGCGGAGGGGAGGACCTATAATTCACCCCTCCACTTT
NA	TRBV7-9	TRBJ1-1	NA	12	CASALTNTEAFF	TGTGCCAGCGCGCTTACGAACACTGAAGCTTTCTTT
TRBD2	TRBV7-2	TRBJ2-1	few	19	CASSLVTTSGGPEYNEQFF	TGTGCCAGCAGCTTAGTGACGACTAGCGGGGGGCCCGAATACAATGAGCAGTTCTTC
TRBD1	TRBV20-1	TRBJ1-1	NA	18	CSAGVYPGQGAMNTEAFF	TGCAGTGCTGGAGTATATCCGGGACAGGGGGCTATGAACACTGAAGCTTTCTTT
NA	TRBV21-1	TRBJ2-7	NA	15	CASSRQGDPFFEQYF	TGTGCCAGCAGCAGACAGGGGGACCCTTTTTTCGAGCAGTACTTC
TRBD2	TRBV18	TRBJ2-1	few	16	CASSPLSGGAVREQFF	TGTGCCAGCTCACCCCTTAGCGGGGGGGCAGTCCGAGAGCAGTTCTTC
NA	TRBV4-3	TRBJ1-2	NA	16	CASSQDQFRGAYGYTF	TGCGCCAGCAGCCAAGATCAATTCCGGGGCGCCTATGGCTACACCTTC
NA	TRBV28	TRBJ1-3	NA	16	CASSSLVGSSGNTIYF	TGTGCCAGCTCCTCCCTCGTGGGGAGCTCTGGAAACACCATATATTTT
TRBD1	TRBV7-2	TRBJ2-4	NA	12	CASSFDRGEEYF	TGTGCCAGCAGCTTTGACAGGGGAGAGGAGTACTTC
TRBD1	TRBV27	TRBJ1-1	NA	17	CASSLFHPGGANTEAFF	TGTGCCAGCAGTTTATTTCACCCAGGGGGCGCGAACACTGAAGCTTTCTTT
NA	TRBV5-1	TRBJ2-5	NA	16	CASSSRGQDIQETQYF	TGCGCCAGCAGCTCCCGGGGGCAGGACATCCAAGAGACCCAGTACTTC
TRBD1	TRBV9	TRBJ2-1	once	12	CASSSGQGAQFF	TGTGCCAGCAGCTCAGGACAGGGTGCTCAGTTCTTC
NA	TRBV20-1	TRBJ2-3	NA	11	CSAEIEDTQYF	TGCAGTGCTGAAATTGAAGATACGCAGTATTTT
NA	TRBV28	TRBJ1-6	NA	12	CASGIINSPLHF	TGTGCCAGCGGGATAATAAATTCACCCCTCCACTTT
TRBD1	TRBV4-1	TRBJ1-2	NA	16	CTSSLSPGQGDSGYTF	TGCACCAGCAGCCTAAGCCCGGGACAGGGCGACTCTGGCTACACCTTC
NA	TRBV28	TRBJ1-2	many	13	CASSRGAVYGYTF	TGTGCCAGCAGCCGAGGGGCAGTATATGGCTACACCTTC
TRBD2	TRBV3-1	TRBJ2-3	NA	18	CASSQDKRSGGWTDTQYF	TGTGCCAGCAGCCAAGATAAACGGAGCGGGGGGTGGACAGATACGCAGTATTTT
TRBD1	TRBV9	TRBJ1-2	NA	12	CASQTGAGGYTF	TGTGCCAGCCAGACAGGGGCGGGAGGCTACACCTTC
NA	TRBV6-6	TRBJ1-5	NA	15	CASSTLGPSNQPQHF	TGTGCCAGCAGTACCCTAGGGCCCAGCAATCAGCCCCAGCATTTT
TRBD2	TRBV20-1	TRBJ2-1	NA	14	CSAKLAGVYNEQFF	TGCAGTGCTAAACTAGCGGGGGTATACAATGAGCAGTTCTTC
NA	TRBV15	TRBJ1-2	few	12	CATSRPSHGYTF	TGTGCCACCAGCAGGCCTTCTCATGGCTACACCTTC
NA	TRBV20-1	TRBJ2-7	many	11	CSARRGYEQYF	TGCAGTGCTAGAAGGGGCTACGAGCAGTACTTC
NA	TRBV7-6	TRBJ2-3	NA	14	CASSLGSRLDTQYF	TGTGCCAGCAGCTTAGGGTCGCGGTTAGATACGCAGTATTTT
TRBD2	TRBV3-1	TRBJ2-7	NA	17	CASSPITSGGPSYEQYF	TGTGCCAGCAGCCCCATTACTAGCGGGGGTCCATCCTACGAGCAGTACTTC
NA	TRBV4-2	TRBJ1-2	NA	15	CVSGGYTATFYGYTF	TGTGTCAGCGGAGGATACACAGCCACCTTCTATGGCTACACCTTC
TRBD1	TRBV4-2	TRBJ1-4	few	16	CASSQIDRGEEEKLFF	TGTGCCAGCAGCCAAATAGACAGGGGAGAGGAGGAAAAACTGTTTTTT
NA	TRBV7-2	TRBJ2-7	few	18	CASSSRGGFRGGTYEQYF	TGTGCCAGCAGCTCACGCGGTGGATTCAGGGGCGGAACATACGAGCAGTACTTC
NA	TRBV5-1	TRBJ1-1	few	14	CASSQAQLNTEAFF	TGCGCCAGCAGCCAAGCACAGCTGAACACTGAAGCTTTCTTT
NA	TRBV7-2	TRBJ2-7	few	15	CASSLSGGGRYEQYF	TGTGCCAGCAGCTTAAGTGGGGGAGGAAGGTACGAGCAGTACTTC
TRBD2	TRBV12-3/TRBV12-4	TRBJ2-3	few	16	CASSLFAGGSTDTQYF	TGTGCCAGCAGTTTGTTTGCGGGGGGGAGCACAGATACGCAGTATTTT
TRBD1	TRBV7-2	TRBJ1-2	NA	15	CASSFNPGQVYGYTF	TGTGCCAGCAGCTTTAACCCGGGACAGGTATATGGCTACACCTTC
NA	TRBV20-1	TRBJ1-1	NA	16	CSARERGTSGVTEAFF	TGCAGTGCTAGAGAGAGGGGCACATCGGGGGTCACTGAAGCTTTCTTT
NA	TRBV29-1	TRBJ1-1	NA	15	CSVAAQGRGDTEAFF	TGCAGCGTCGCCGCCCAGGGAAGGGGAGACACTGAAGCTTTCTTT
NA	TRBV7-9	TRBJ2-3	NA	14	CASSVPATADTQYF	TGTGCCAGCAGCGTTCCCGCTACGGCAGATACGCAGTATTTT
NA	TRBV5-1	TRBJ2-5	once	15	CACTSLGGALDEQYF	TGCGCCTGTACCTCCTTAGGGGGGGCGTTGGATGAGCAGTACTTC
NA	TRBV6-5	TRBJ2-3	NA	16	CASSFNYHRYTDTQYF	TGTGCCAGCAGTTTCAACTACCACAGGTACACAGATACGCAGTATTTT